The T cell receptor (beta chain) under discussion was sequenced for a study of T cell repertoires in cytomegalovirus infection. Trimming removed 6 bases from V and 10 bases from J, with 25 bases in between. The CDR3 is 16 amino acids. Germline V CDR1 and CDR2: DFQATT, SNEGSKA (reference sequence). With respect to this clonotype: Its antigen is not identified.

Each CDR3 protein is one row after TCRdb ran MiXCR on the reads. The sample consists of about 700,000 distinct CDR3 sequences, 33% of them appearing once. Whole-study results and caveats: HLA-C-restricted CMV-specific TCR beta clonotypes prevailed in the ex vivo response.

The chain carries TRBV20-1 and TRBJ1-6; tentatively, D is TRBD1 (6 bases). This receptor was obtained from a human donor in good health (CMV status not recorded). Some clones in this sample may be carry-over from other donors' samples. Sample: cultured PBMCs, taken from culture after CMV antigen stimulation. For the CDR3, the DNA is TGCAGTGCCACCCCTCGAGGTTTGGGGGCAGGGTCACCCCTCCACTTT. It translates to CSATPRGLGAGSPLHF.